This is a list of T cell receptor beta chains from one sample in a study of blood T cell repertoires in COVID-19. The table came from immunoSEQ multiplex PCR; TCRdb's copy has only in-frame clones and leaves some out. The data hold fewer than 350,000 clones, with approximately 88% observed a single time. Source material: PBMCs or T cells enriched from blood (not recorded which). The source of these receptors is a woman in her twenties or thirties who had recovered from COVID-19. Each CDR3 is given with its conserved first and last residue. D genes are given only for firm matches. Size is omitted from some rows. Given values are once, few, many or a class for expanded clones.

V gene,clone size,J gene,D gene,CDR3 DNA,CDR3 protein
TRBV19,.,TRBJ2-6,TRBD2,TGTGCCAGTAGTATAGATAGAGCGGGGACTATGAGCTCTGGGGCCAACGTCCTGACTTTC,CASSIDRAGTMSSGANVLTF
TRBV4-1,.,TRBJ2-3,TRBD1,TGCGCCAGCAGCCACCCTAGGGGACAGGGTGTCACAGATACGCAGTATTTT,CASSHPRGQGVTDTQYF
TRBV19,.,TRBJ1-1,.,TGTGCCAGTAGGGGCACGAGCGGACGACCGAACACTGAAGCTTTCTTT,CASRGTSGRPNTEAFF
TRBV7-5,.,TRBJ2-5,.,TGTGTCAGAAGCAGCGGACAGGGATCGACCCAGTACTTC,CVRSSGQGSTQYF
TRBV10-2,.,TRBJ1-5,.,TGCGCCAGCAGTCCTCCTGGAGGAATAAGCAATCAGCCCCAGCATTTT,CASSPPGGISNQPQHF
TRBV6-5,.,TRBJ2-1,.,TGTGCCAGCAGTTCCCCCCCCTATGAGCAGTTCTTC,CASSSPPYEQFF
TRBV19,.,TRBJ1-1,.,TGTGCCAGCAATGGACAGAACACTGAAGCTTTCTTT,CASNGQNTEAFF
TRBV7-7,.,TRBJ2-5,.,TGTGCTAGCAGCTTACAGGGTCCGGAGACCCAGTACTTC,CASSLQGPETQYF
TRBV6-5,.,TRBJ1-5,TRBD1,TGTGCCAGCAGTTACTCGTTACAGGGGTCCCAGCATTTT,CASSYSLQGSQHF
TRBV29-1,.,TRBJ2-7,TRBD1,TGCAGCGTGGAAAGGGGGCCCTACGAGCAGTACTTC,CSVERGPYEQYF
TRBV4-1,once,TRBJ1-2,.,TGCGCCAGCAGCCAAGAGGCGGCTTCTAACTATGGCTACACCTTC,CASSQEAASNYGYTF
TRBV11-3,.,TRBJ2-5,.,TGTGCCAGCAGCTTAGCGGAGACCCAGTACTTC,CASSLAETQYF
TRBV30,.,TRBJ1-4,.,TGTGCCTGGAGTGTTCGAGGTGAAAAACTGTTTTTT,CAWSVRGEKLFF
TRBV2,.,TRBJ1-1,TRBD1,TGTGCCAGCAGTACCGACAGGGGGCGCGGGAACACTGAAGCTTTCTTT,CASSTDRGRGNTEAFF
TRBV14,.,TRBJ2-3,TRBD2,TGTGCCAGCAGCCCTTTTAGACTAGCGGGAGTGGGAGATACGCAGTATTTT,CASSPFRLAGVGDTQYF
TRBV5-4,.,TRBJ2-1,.,TGTGCCAGCAGCGTGGGGGGGCCGAGCTCCTACAATGAGCAGTTCTTC,CASSVGGPSSYNEQFF
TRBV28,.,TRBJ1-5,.,TGTGCCAGCAGTAGATCCGGGCAGCCCCAGCATTTT,CASSRSGQPQHF
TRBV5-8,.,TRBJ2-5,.,TGTGCCAGCAGCTTGGTGGGGACTTCCCAAGAGACCCAGTACTTC,CASSLVGTSQETQYF
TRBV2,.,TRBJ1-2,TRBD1,TGTGCCAACATACAGGGGAGCTATGGCTACACCTTC,CANIQGSYGYTF
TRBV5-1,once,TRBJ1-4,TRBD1,TGCGCCAGCAGCTTGGAGGGGACAGCAACTAATGAAAAACTGTTTTTT,CASSLEGTATNEKLFF
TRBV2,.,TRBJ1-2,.,TGTGCCAGCAGCGGAGACGACGATGGCTACACCTTC,CASSGDDDGYTF
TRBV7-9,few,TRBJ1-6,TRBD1,TGTGCCAGCAGCGACGGACAGGGGTGGTCACCCCTCCACTTT,CASSDGQGWSPLHF
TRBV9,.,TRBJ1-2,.,TGTGCCAGCAGCGCCGACAGTTACTATGGCTACACCTTC,CASSADSYYGYTF
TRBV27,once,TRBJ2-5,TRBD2,TGTGCCAGCAGTTTATTAAGTACTAGCGGGGGCCCGTACCAAGAGACCCAGTACTTC,CASSLLSTSGGPYQETQYF
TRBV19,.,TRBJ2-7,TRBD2,TGTGCCAGTAGTCACCGACTAGCGGGAGAAACAGGGGAGCAGTACTTC,CASSHRLAGETGEQYF
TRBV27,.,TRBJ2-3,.,TGTGCCAGCAGTTTATACTCAGGGTCTAGCACAGATACGCAGTATTTT,CASSLYSGSSTDTQYF
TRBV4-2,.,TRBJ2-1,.,TGTGCCAGCAGCCAAGATGGTCAGCAGGCCTACAATGAGCAGTTCTTC,CASSQDGQQAYNEQFF
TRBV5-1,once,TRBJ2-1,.,TGCGCCAGCAGCTTAAGGGGCCTGGGGTCCTACAATGAGCAGTTCTTC,CASSLRGLGSYNEQFF
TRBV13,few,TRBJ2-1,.,TGTGCCAGCAGCTTTGGTAGCGGCTCCTACAATGAGCAGTTCTTC,CASSFGSGSYNEQFF
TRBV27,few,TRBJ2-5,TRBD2,TGTGCCAGCAGGACCGCTAGCGGGGGGGCGGAGACCCAGTACTTC,CASRTASGGAETQYF
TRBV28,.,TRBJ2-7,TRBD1,TGTGCCAGCAGCCAAACCGGGACAGGGACCCCCTACGAGCAGTACTTC,CASSQTGTGTPYEQYF
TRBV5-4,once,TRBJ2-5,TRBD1,TGTGCCAGCAGCGCATCTACAGGGGACGAGGGGACCCAGTACTTC,CASSASTGDEGTQYF
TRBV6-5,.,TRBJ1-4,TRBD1,TGTGCCAGCATCGGCGGACAGGTTAATGAAAAACTGTTTTTT,CASIGGQVNEKLFF
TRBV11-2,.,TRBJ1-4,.,TGTGCCAGCAGCTTAGCCGGAGTTAGGGGGTATCCTGAAAAACTGTTTTTT,CASSLAGVRGYPEKLFF
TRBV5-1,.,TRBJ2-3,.,TGCGCCAGCAGCTGGGGGGACGCGGTCGAAACAGATACGCAGTATTTT,CASSWGDAVETDTQYF
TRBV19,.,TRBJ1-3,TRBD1,TGTGCCAGTAGTATCGGGACAGACACTGGAAACACCATATATTTT,CASSIGTDTGNTIYF
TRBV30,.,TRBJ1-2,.,TGTGCCTGGAGTGGGAGATTCTATGGCTACACCTTC,CAWSGRFYGYTF
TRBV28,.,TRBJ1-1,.,TGTGCCAGCAGTTCCCCGACAGGCTATGAAGCTTTCTTT,CASSSPTGYEAFF
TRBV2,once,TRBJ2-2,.,TGTGCCAGCGGGGGCAGGCTAGCGAACACCGGGGAGCTGTTTTTT,CASGGRLANTGELFF
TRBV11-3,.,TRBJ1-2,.,TGTGCCAGCAGCTTACGGTCCAGGGGCACTACTAACTATGGCTACACCTTC,CASSLRSRGTTNYGYTF
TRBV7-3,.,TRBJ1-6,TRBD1,TGTGCCAGCAGCCAAACAGGGGGACGGTCACCCCTCCACTTT,CASSQTGGRSPLHF
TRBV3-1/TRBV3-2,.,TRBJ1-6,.,TGTGCCAGCAGCCCACGCCCAGGGAATAATTCACCCCTCCACTTT,CASSPRPGNNSPLHF
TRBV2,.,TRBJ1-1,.,TGTGCCGGGGGGGGCGATGACACTGAAGCTTTCTTT,CAGGGDDTEAFF
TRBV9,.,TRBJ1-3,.,TGTGCCAGCAGCCCCTTCGGAGGTTTTGTCCCCCTATATTTT,CASSPFGGFVPLYF
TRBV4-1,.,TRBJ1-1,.,TGCGCCAGCAGCCAAGGCAGAACTGAAGCTTTCTTT,CASSQGRTEAFF
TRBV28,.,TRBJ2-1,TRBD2,TGTGCCACCACCCAGGGGGGCGGGAGGGCCAATGAGCAGTTCTTC,CATTQGGGRANEQFF
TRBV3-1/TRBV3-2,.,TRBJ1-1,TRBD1,TGTGCCAGCAGCCCCTCTACAGGGGCGAACACTGAAGCTTTCTTT,CASSPSTGANTEAFF
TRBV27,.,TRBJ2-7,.,TGTGCCAGCAGTTCCAGGACACATTCCAGCTACGAGCAGTACTTC,CASSSRTHSSYEQYF
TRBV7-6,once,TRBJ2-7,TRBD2,TGTGCCAGCAGCCCCATGGGGGGGACCTCTGGCGAGCAGTACTTC,CASSPMGGTSGEQYF
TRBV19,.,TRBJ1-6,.,TGTGCCAGTAGTTCCACCCCGATCGGGTCGATAGGTTCACCCCTCCACTTT,CASSSTPIGSIGSPLHF
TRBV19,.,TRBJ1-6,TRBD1,TGTGCCAGTAAACCGACAGGGGGCTTCTCCTATAATTCACCCCTCCACTTT,CASKPTGGFSYNSPLHF
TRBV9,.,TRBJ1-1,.,TGTGCCAGCAATCCTGTTGGCAACCAAATTGAAGCTTTCTTT,CASNPVGNQIEAFF